The present T cell receptor (beta chain) was sequenced within a study of beta chain features in type 1 diabetes. Study-level points and caveats: Across all four CD4+ subsets, people with type 1 diabetes showed modestly shorter TCRB CDR3s.

Isolated RNA was reverse transcribed in full, so expressed TCRB transcripts were sequenced. Clones were sequenced by immunoSEQ multiplex PCR, and TCRdb holds only the in-frame ones, with some missing. The repertoire consists of approximately 250,000 clones, with roughly a tenth occurring once and the leading ten covering roughly 0.017%. One heparinised draw of blood, averaging roughly 110 mL, came from each donor. This clone was counted a few times. Its antigen is not known. V gave up 1 base and J gave up 6 bases; unmatched junction bases: 7. CDR3 size: 16 residues. Germline CDR1 SGHRS, CDR2 YFSETQ. Material: naive CD4+ T cells from blood. This chain links TRBV5-1 with TRBJ2-1; TRBD2 matches at 10 bases. This TCR derives from a man under 40 with type 1 diabetes. The CDR3: CASSLSLAGAANEQFF. DNA of the CDR3: TGCGCCAGCAGCTTGAGCCTAGCGGGGGCTGCCAATGAGCAGTTCTTC.